The following is a TCR beta chain sequence with its context. Its antigen is not yet known. Nothing much larger sits one base from this clone, and base qualities are not available. This entry is derived from a study of cytomegalovirus exposure and HLA in healthy donors listed by TCRdb under 2017. Turning to the overall study: According to a later analysis, the roughly 120 validation repertoires were produced on the same platform as the 700 or so repertoires of the first cohort. The study aimed to test whether signatures of past pathogen exposure could be identified by cataloging public T cell receptors. Along with the roughly 670-subject first cohort, a separate validation cohort of around 110 different subjects was used. To predict cytomegalovirus infection status, the study combined high-throughput TCR immunosequencing, statistical association of individual TCRs with disease status, and machine learning. The research as a whole found: Most TCR sequences were observed very rarely across donors, whereas some public TCRs were present in many individuals. In a later analysis, TCRs clustered in the first cohort were found to also tend to co-occur in the roughly 110 validation repertoires, with 94% of cluster scores above 0. In vitro tests confirmed that a few of the cytomegalovirus-associated TCR beta chains recognize cytomegalovirus antigens. The study gave a list of around 170 TCR beta chains associated with cytomegalovirus. A later analysis lacked HLA typing for the validation cohort, so it scored co-occurrence in that cohort across all 120 or so repertoires. According to the authors, the approach could potentially be generalized to other disease states and immunological phenotypes. In both the original and validation cohorts, the classifier was reported to diagnose cytomegalovirus status with high specificity and sensitivity.

The receptor library was made with the immunoSEQ multiplex PCR assay. Processing in the source paper ran as follows. A statistical classification framework was built to diagnose cytomegalovirus status from the catalog of TCR beta chain sequences. TCRdb retrieved this table from immuneACCESS and kept in-frame rearrangements only. Not all clones are present; in checked studies, unresolved V genes account for under half, and no reason is known for the remainder. That table is the source of V, J and clone size, and D and trimming were worked out from the DNA. The sample table contains over 85,000 clones; only one count was recorded for about 95% of them. The ten top clones hold roughly 0.89% of the sample. For CDR1 and CDR2, the germline V gene (reference sequence) lists SEHNR and FQNEAQ. V is trimmed back by 1 base and J by 1 base, and the junction contains 6 bases that no gene match accounts for. Counted from cysteine to phenylalanine, this CDR3 has 16 amino acids. The CDR3 DNA has 48 bases and is translated from base 1.

The donors belonged to the validation cohort of 120 subjects, which was separate from the roughly 700-subject first cohort. The sample taken for sequencing was PBMCs. The TCR was taken from a woman younger than 35 in good health and CMV-seronegative. Rearrangement joined TRBV7-9 to TRBJ2-5; TRBD1 matches 7 bases in the middle. The DNA is as follows: TGTGCCAGCAGCTTAGAGAGTTGGACAGGCCAAGAGACCCAGTACTTC. It is translated as CASSLESWTGQETQYF.